The entry below describes one TCR beta chain. These data belong to a study of blood T cell repertoires in COVID-19. Background on the study: T cells, B-cell-depleted T cells, or PBMCs provided the cDNA or gDNA that served as material.

CDR3 length: 13 amino acids. V lost 6 bases to trimming and J lost 3 bases; unmatched junction nucleotides: 4. Germline V CDR1 and CDR2: MNHEY, SVGAGI. Original data processing: Estimation of nucleated cell counts was performed using reference gene primer amplification. Method: immunoSEQ multiplex PCR; TCRdb's copy keeps in-frame clones and lacks some. That table is the source of V, J and clone size, and D and trimming were worked out from the DNA. This table has about 380,000 clones, 85% appearing once. Sequenced sample: peripheral blood. This chain links TRBV6-5 with TRBJ1-1; 7 positions agree with TRBD1. This TCR came from a woman between 18 and 29 years old with acute or convalescent COVID-19. The CDR3 spells CASRTGQDTEAFF. CDR3 nucleotides: TGTGCCAGCAGGACCGGACAGGACACTGAAGCTTTCTTT.